The entry that follows covers one T cell receptor (beta chain) sequence. The sample contains more than one DNA sequence encoding this CDR3. The repertoire was sequenced with immunoSEQ multiplex PCR; TCRdb's copy has only in-frame clones and lacks some. The sample has around 300,000 clones; around 90% are singletons. The source of the sample is a study of blood T cell repertoires in COVID-19. The CDR3 sequence is 13 residues long. The V gene end was trimmed by 6 bases and the J gene end by 5 bases; junction bases not matched to a gene: 4. Germline V CDR1 and CDR2: MNHEY, SVGAGI. The source material was peripheral blood. The chain carries TRBV6-5 and TRBJ1-1; 9 nucleotides agree with TRBD1. The clonotype originates from a middle-aged man with acute or convalescent COVID-19. The CDR3 DNA reads as TGTGCCAGCAGACAGGGGGCTTGGACTGAAGCTTTCTTT. It codes for CASRQGAWTEAFF.